The subject of this entry is one TCR beta chain. What it recognizes is unknown. The data were produced by immunoSEQ multiplex PCR, yet TCRdb's version contains in-frame clones alone and is incomplete. This sample has approximately 160,000 clones, with roughly 90% found just once. The V end lost 4 bases, the J end lost 3 bases, and 25 bases lay between the germline ends. Per the germline V gene, CDR1 is SEHNR and CDR2 is FQNEAQ (reference sequence). This CDR3 region has 19 residues. The data stem from a study of cytomegalovirus exposure and HLA in healthy donors. Overall study context: In a later analysis, it was reported that the 90 to 150 validation repertoires had been produced on the same platform as the 600 to 850 repertoires belonging to the first cohort. Notes on the study in general: In the 120 or so validation repertoires, approximately 94% of cluster scores exceeded 0, per a later analysis. The study put about 180 TCR beta chains on its list as cytomegalovirus-associated.

Sequenced: PBMCs. The sequence derives from a man aged 18 to 29 in good health and CMV-seropositive. The V call is TRBV7-9, the J call TRBJ2-1; tentatively, D is TRBD2 (5 bases). The CDR3 region has the DNA TGTGCCAGCAGCTGGCCCCATTTTAACACGGGAAGCGACTACAATGAGCAGTTCTTC. It yields the protein CASSWPHFNTGSDYNEQFF.